These 2 T cell receptor beta chains came from one sample sequenced in a study of control samples from healthy donors and cancer patients. Clones were read by immunoSEQ multiplex PCR, and TCRdb kept only the in-frame ones, dropping some. In the table there are roughly 100,000 clones, more than 85% of which are singletons. The sequenced sample consisted of PBMCs. These receptors came from a man between 60 and 70 years old with lung cancer.

The V and J genes are TRBV18 and TRBJ2-3, with TRBD2 matching 10 bases. This CDR3 contains 17 residues. V lost 3 bases, J lost 4 bases, and 10 bases stayed unmatched. The germline CDR1 and CDR2 sequences are KGHSH and LQKENI. CDR3 in DNA: TGTGCCAGCTCACCGCTGAAATCTAGCGGGGGATCAGATACGCAGTATTTT. Its protein is CASSPLKSSGGSDTQYF.

This clone has just a few counts. This rearrangement joins TRBV7-3 to TRBJ2-5; tentatively, D is TRBD2 (5 bases). CDR1 and CDR2 (germline): SGHTA, FQGTGA. Trimming removed 2 bases from V and 9 bases from J, with 16 bases in between. The CDR3 has 14 amino acids. The CDR3 region has the DNA TGTGCCAGCAGCTTACTAGCTAGTTTAAGCCCCCAGTACTTC. This sequence encodes CASSLLASLSPQYF.